These T cell receptor beta chains were read from a single sample in a study of Ad26.COV2.S vaccination and SARS-CoV-2 variants. Clones were read by immunoSEQ multiplex PCR, and TCRdb kept only the in-frame ones, dropping some. The sample has 250,000 or so clones, about 83% seen once. Material: peripheral blood, obtained in a trial of Ad26.COV2.S vaccine versus placebo. The receptors originated from a person aged 18 to 65 who received the Ad26.COV2.S COVID-19 vaccine or a placebo. Both conserved end residues are part of each CDR3. Each record gives: V gene, D gene, J gene, CDR3 DNA, CDR3 protein. A D gene is named only where the DNA matches it firmly.

TRBV6-1	.	TRBJ1-5	TGTGCCAGCAGTGAAGGGGACAATCAGCCCCAGCATTTT	CASSEGDNQPQHF
TRBV19	.	TRBJ1-2	TGTGCCAGTAGTAAGGGCGGCAACTATGGCTACACCTTC	CASSKGGNYGYTF
TRBV7-8	.	TRBJ1-1	TGTGCCAGCAGCTTAGTGCAGCATTCAAACACTGAAGCTTTCTTT	CASSLVQHSNTEAFF
TRBV6-2/TRBV6-3	.	TRBJ1-5	TGTGCCAGCAGTTACGGGACGGTTAGTAATCAGCCCCAGCATTTT	CASSYGTVSNQPQHF
TRBV5-5	TRBD2	TRBJ2-3	TGTGCCAGCAGCCCCTGGACTAGCGGGAGAACAGATACGCAGTATTTT	CASSPWTSGRTDTQYF
TRBV5-5	TRBD2	TRBJ2-3	TGTGCCAGCAGCCCTAGTGGGCGGGAGTTTGATACGCAGTATTTT	CASSPSGREFDTQYF
TRBV19	.	TRBJ2-2	TGTGCCAGTAGTAACCAGCCCCTAGACACCGGGGAGCTGTTTTTT	CASSNQPLDTGELFF
TRBV5-1	TRBD1	TRBJ1-1	TGCGCCAGCAGCGCCGGGGACAGGGAAAACACTGAAGCTTTCTTT	CASSAGDRENTEAFF
TRBV6-6	.	TRBJ1-1	TGTGCCAGCACTCCATACCTGAACACTGAAGCTTTCTTT	CASTPYLNTEAFF
TRBV24-1	TRBD2	TRBJ2-4	TGTGCCACCAGTGACCGCTCGACGGGAGGTAAAAACATTCAGTACTTC	CATSDRSTGGKNIQYF
TRBV7-2	.	TRBJ2-7	TGTGCCAGCAGCCCGAGGCGGGCCGGAGGGGAGCAGTACTTC	CASSPRRAGGEQYF
TRBV25-1	TRBD2	TRBJ2-1	TGTGCCAGCAGTGTTAGCGGGAGGCCCCTGGGGGAGTTCTTC	CASSVSGRPLGEFF
TRBV7-2	.	TRBJ1-2	TGTGCCAGCAGCTTACCGGGACATACGGACTATGGCTACACCTTC	CASSLPGHTDYGYTF
TRBV4-3	.	TRBJ2-1	TGCGCCAGCAGCCGTCGAACGACAGTTGAGCAGTTCTTC	CASSRRTTVEQFF
TRBV6-2/TRBV6-3	.	TRBJ2-7	TGTGCCAGCAGTTTTGGAGGGATCTACGAGCAGTACTTC	CASSFGGIYEQYF
TRBV29-1	.	TRBJ1-5	TGCAGCGTTTTACCCACAGATCCCAATCAGCCCCAGCATTTT	CSVLPTDPNQPQHF